This T cell receptor beta chain is from a study of cytomegalovirus exposure and HLA in healthy donors. Background on the study: Among several hundred genotyped donors, more than 65% fell in the Caucasian-associated ancestry cluster. Overall study results and limits: In an earlier analysis, in some 600 donors, most V segments appeared productive either ~90% or ~30% of the time.

Note on this clone: Its antigen is undetermined.

The PCR ran on 60 Vbeta and 13 Jbeta primers. TCRdb's copy holds only in-frame clones and misses some; the assay was immunoSEQ multiplex PCR. The sample lists approximately 150,000 clones, roughly 80% seen once, with about 4% in the top ten. The material sequenced was PBMCs. The source of this sequence is a man aged 45-60 years in good health and CMV-seropositive.

The CDR3 DNA sequence: TGTGCCAGCAGCATACAGGGACCCCACGAGCAGTACTTC. Its protein product is CASSIQGPHEQYF. The chain has TRBV7-9 and TRBJ2-7; tentatively, D is TRBD1 (6 bases). Trimming removed 5 bases from V and 5 bases from J, with 13 bases in between. Germline assignment: CDR1 SEHNR and CDR2 FQNEAQ (reference sequence). The CDR3 totals 13 residues.